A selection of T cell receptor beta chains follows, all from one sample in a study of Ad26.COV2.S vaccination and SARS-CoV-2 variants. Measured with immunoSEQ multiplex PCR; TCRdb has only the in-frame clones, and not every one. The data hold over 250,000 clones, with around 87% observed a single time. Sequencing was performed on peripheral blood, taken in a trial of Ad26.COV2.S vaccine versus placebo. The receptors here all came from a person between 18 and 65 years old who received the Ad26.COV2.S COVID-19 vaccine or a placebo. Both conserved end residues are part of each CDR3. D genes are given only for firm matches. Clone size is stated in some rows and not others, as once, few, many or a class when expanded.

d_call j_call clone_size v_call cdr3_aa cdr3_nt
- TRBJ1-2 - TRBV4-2 CASSQDRTASYGYTF TGTGCCAGCAGCCAAGACAGGACAGCTTCGTATGGCTACACCTTC
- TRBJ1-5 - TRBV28 CASRRYERGTNQPQHF TGTGCCAGCAGGCGGTATGAGAGGGGGACCAATCAGCCCCAGCATTTT
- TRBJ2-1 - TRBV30 CAWRGRGSSYNEQFF TGTGCCTGGAGGGGTCGGGGGAGCTCCTACAATGAGCAGTTCTTC
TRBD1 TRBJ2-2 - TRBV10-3 CAISESTGGIGELFF TGTGCCATCAGTGAGTCGACAGGGGGCATCGGGGAGCTGTTTTTT
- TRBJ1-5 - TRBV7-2 CASSLEPYSNQPQHF TGTGCCAGCAGCTTAGAGCCGTATAGCAATCAGCCCCAGCATTTT
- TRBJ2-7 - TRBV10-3 CAISEGAWRDSYEQYF TGTGCCATCAGTGAGGGCGCGTGGCGGGACTCCTACGAGCAGTACTTC
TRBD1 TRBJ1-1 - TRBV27 CASSPWTGPMNTEAFF TGTGCCAGCAGTCCCTGGACAGGACCCATGAACACTGAAGCTTTCTTT
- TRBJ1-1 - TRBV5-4 CASSHPSRNTEAFF TGTGCCAGCAGCCATCCAAGCCGGAACACTGAAGCTTTCTTT
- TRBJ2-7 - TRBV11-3 CASSPETRGEQYF TGTGCCAGCAGCCCCGAAACTAGAGGCGAGCAGTACTTC
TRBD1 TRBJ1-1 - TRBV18 CASSPAGQGGTEAFF TGTGCCAGCTCACCAGCGGGACAGGGTGGCACTGAAGCTTTCTTT
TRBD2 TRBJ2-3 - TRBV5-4 CASSLVAGGIGTDTQYF TGTGCCAGCAGCTTGGTAGCGGGGGGGATTGGCACAGATACGCAGTATTTT
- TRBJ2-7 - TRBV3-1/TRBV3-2 CASSRTGYEQYF TGTGCCAGCAGCCGGACTGGCTACGAGCAGTACTTC
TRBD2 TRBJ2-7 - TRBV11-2 CASSFASSGSFYEQYF TGTGCCAGCAGCTTTGCGTCTAGCGGGAGTTTCTACGAGCAGTACTTC
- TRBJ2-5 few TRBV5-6 CASSLAMGVQETQYF TGTGCCAGCAGCTTGGCCATGGGAGTCCAAGAGACCCAGTACTTC
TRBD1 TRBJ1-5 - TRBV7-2 CASSPGTGGNQPQHF TGTGCCAGCAGCCCCGGGACAGGGGGTAATCAGCCCCAGCATTTT
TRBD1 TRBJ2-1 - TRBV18 CASSPRQSGGHYNEQFF TGTGCCAGCTCACCACGGCAATCAGGGGGCCACTACAATGAGCAGTTCTTC
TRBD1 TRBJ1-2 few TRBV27 CASSKVGQGKGYTF TGTGCCAGCAGCAAAGTGGGACAGGGGAAAGGCTACACCTTC
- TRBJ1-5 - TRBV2 CASSVPSGNQPQHF TGTGCCAGCAGTGTGCCCAGCGGGAATCAGCCCCAGCATTTT
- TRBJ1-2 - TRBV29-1 CSVGGGSNYGYTF TGCAGCGTGGGGGGGGGAAGTAACTATGGCTACACCTTC
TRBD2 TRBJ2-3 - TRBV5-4 CASSLERGVTDTQYF TGTGCCAGCAGCTTGGAGCGGGGGGTCACAGATACGCAGTATTTT
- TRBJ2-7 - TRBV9 CASSGGRSGEQYF TGTGCCAGCAGCGGGGGCCGATCAGGGGAGCAGTACTTC
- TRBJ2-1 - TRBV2 CASREDRSYNEQFF TGTGCCAGCAGGGAGGATCGGTCCTACAATGAGCAGTTCTTC
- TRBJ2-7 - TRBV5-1 CASSLGNYEQYF TGCGCCAGCAGCTTGGGAAACTACGAGCAGTACTTC
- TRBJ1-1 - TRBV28 CASSSPKMNTEAFF TGTGCCAGCAGTTCACCTAAGATGAACACTGAAGCTTTCTTT
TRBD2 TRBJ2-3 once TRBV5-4 CASSLELASTDTQYF TGTGCCAGCAGCTTGGAACTAGCGTCGACAGATACGCAGTATTTT
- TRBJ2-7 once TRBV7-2 CASSSLPGTYRSPTYEQYF TGTGCCAGCAGCTCGCTCCCCGGGACTTATCGATCTCCCACCTACGAGCAGTACTTC
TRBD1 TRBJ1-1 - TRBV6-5 CASSYGQADTEAFF TGTGCCAGCAGTTACGGACAGGCAGACACTGAAGCTTTCTTT
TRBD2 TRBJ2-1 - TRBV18 CAASGGSANEQFF TGTGCCGCTAGCGGGGGCAGTGCGAATGAGCAGTTCTTC
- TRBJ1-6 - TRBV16 CASSQSITSRSLHF TGTGCCAGCAGCCAATCGATCACCAGCCGGAGCCTCCACTTT
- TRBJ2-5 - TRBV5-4 CASSLGRGETQYF TGTGCCAGCAGCTTGGGACGGGGAGAGACCCAGTACTTC
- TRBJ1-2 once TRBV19 CASSPRQYGYTF TGTGCCAGTAGTCCTCGACAGTATGGCTACACCTTC
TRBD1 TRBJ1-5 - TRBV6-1 CASSDMGQDNQPQHF TGTGCCAGCAGTGACATGGGACAGGATAATCAGCCCCAGCATTTT
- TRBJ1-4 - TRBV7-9 CASSPDGGRKTNEKLFF TGTGCCAGCAGCCCAGACGGGGGGAGGAAAACTAATGAAAAACTGTTTTTT
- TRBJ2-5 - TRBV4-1 CASSQRAREETQYF TGCGCCAGCAGCCAGAGGGCCCGAGAAGAGACCCAGTACTTC
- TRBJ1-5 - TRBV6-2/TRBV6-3 CASTFSNSNQPQHF TGTGCCAGCACTTTCTCGAATAGCAATCAGCCCCAGCATTTT
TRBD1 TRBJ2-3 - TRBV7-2 CASSPRQGGTDTQYF TGTGCCAGCAGCCCAAGACAGGGGGGCACAGATACGCAGTATTTT